This T cell receptor beta chain was profiled in a study of technical replicates of blood from several donors. Losses at the gene ends were 5 bases for V and 6 bases for J; bases not matched to a gene: 6. The CDR3 extends over 13 amino acids. Germline V gene sequence: CDR1 ENHRY, CDR2 SYGVKD. Measured with immunoSEQ multiplex PCR; TCRdb has only the in-frame clones, and not every one. Among around 70,000 clones listed, approximately 94% were seen once. The chain links TRBV10-3 to TRBJ1-2, with 7 bases aligning to TRBD1. This receptor was identified in a human donor in good health. The sample taken for sequencing was T cells isolated from PBMCs. CDR3 in amino acids: CAISQGGADGYTF. The CDR3 DNA sequence: TGTGCCATCAGTCAGGGGGGAGCAGATGGCTACACCTTC.